This TCR beta chain was captured in a study of Graves' ophthalmopathy and Graves' hyperthyroidism (dated by TCRdb to the late 2010s). Study-level background: Peripheral blood was collected before any treatment was given, at the time of initial diagnosis. The study used signatures of the TCR beta repertoire to tell Graves' ophthalmopathy apart from Graves' hyperthyroidism and to predict which patients would progress to ophthalmopathy. In total, some 140 blood samples were TCR-sequenced: around 42 ophthalmopathy, around 75 hyperthyroidism and about 17 hyperthyroidism-to-ophthalmopathy patients. To explore V-J signatures that distinguish ophthalmopathy from hyperthyroidism, a discovery set of 100 patients was enrolled, made up of 40 to 45 with ophthalmopathy and 55 to 65 with stable hyperthyroidism. T-cell repertoires of thyroid tissue and blood were compared in about six hyperthyroidism patients. An independent validation cohort comprised some 19 hyperthyroidism patients and roughly 15 patients who later progressed from hyperthyroidism to ophthalmopathy. Once sampling was done, hyperthyroidism patients were given methimazole at a starting dose of 30 mg daily, while ophthalmopathy patients were given high-dose intravenous methylprednisolone.

Ophthalmopathy patients had moderately to severely active disease, Clinical Activity Score of at least 3, NOSPECS grade of at least 4, and disease duration under 3 months. Patients with other autoimmune diseases, uncontrolled infections, pregnancy or lactation were excluded. Diagnosis was based on clinical symptoms, serum thyroxine, TRAb, thyroid ultrasound and orbital computed tomography. Ficoll-Paque density gradient centrifugation was used to isolate PBMCs from under 11 ml of fresh peripheral blood. Trizol reagent was used to extract the total RNA, and its quality was then checked on an Agilent 2100 Bioanalyzer. What the research found in general, with its limitations: In validation, the model predicted ophthalmopathy progression with nearly 71% sensitivity and around 72% specificity; more than ten predicted patients were CT-confirmed with GO in a median of about 6.2 months. Ophthalmopathy was separated from stable hyperthyroidism by the 13-signature model with around 88% sensitivity and 81% to 84% specificity in cross-validation and with 80%/75% in the test set. Most expanded thyroid clonotypes with frequency above 0.001 were also detected in blood, suggesting blood repertoires may reflect the thyroid immune response. Sample size was not predetermined statistically, and investigators were not blinded to group allocation.

V drops 5 bases and J drops 5 bases, leaving 13 bases in between. Taken from the germline V gene (reference sequence), the CDR1 and CDR2 loops are SEHNR and FQNEAQ. Measured from the cysteine to the phenylalanine, the CDR3 is 13 residues long. Kept here is only the CDR3 DNA, which spans 39 bases and is read in frame from base 1. TCR beta CDR3 regions were amplified from RNA transcripts for repertoire sequencing. The first round of RT-PCR was done with HTBI primers and the Qiagen OneStep RT-PCR kit, and was followed by a second round of multiplex PCR, then size selection and purification. Libraries were sequenced on an Illumina HiSeq2000 using paired-end 100 bp reads. Per the original workflow: SOAPnuke was used for read processing, and reads with adapters, uncalled bases, a mean Phred below 15, or no exact constant-primer or identifier match were discarded. COPE v1.2.5 was used to merge the high-quality paired reads. Each unique nucleotide sequence was defined as a clonotype, and clonotypes were aligned to IMGT TRB V, D and J references with MiTCR v1.1. Analysis was restricted to V-J combinations with a frequency above 0.0001, which covered about 99% of repertoires. For each V-J combination, a TCR clonal expansion and chaos score was defined as F50 clonal expansion divided by the chaos observed in the TCRdist matrix. Welch's t-statistics and random forest were used to reduce the features to some 13 V-J combinations, which were then used as input to a naive Bayes classifier. Thyroid-blood repertoire similarity was quantified with the Morisita-Horn index. The public reads were reprocessed in TCRdb via fastp at Q25 and MiXCR, keeping in-frame beta chains. Merged by CDR3 protein, the rows form single entries marked with the most common genes and DNA. These V and J calls are TCRdb output, not the study's own analysis. The sample includes over 650,000 distinct CDR3 sequences, with over 40% observed a single time. The ten largest account for around 3% of the sample.

Remarks on this clonotype: Its antigen has not been determined. A read error may explain this, as a much larger clone is one base away.

Here the chain combines TRBV7-9 and TRBJ2-7; TRBD1 might be the D gene, on 6 matching bases. This clonotype was obtained from an adult man with Graves' ophthalmopathy. Specimen: peripheral blood. The CDR3 amino acid sequence is: CASSGQTSDEQYF. The sequence in DNA is TGTGCCAGCAGCGGACAGACTTCCGACGAGCAGTACTTC.